A single sample gave rise to the 17 T cell receptor beta chains below, sequenced in a study of OX40 agonist ivuxolimab in advanced cancers. Using immunoSEQ multiplex PCR, the repertoire was profiled, and TCRdb retains in-frame clones only, with some absent. The table shows tens of thousands of clones, with about 89% occurring only once. The specimen was CD4+ or CD8+ T cells sorted from blood, collected in a trial of the OX40 agonist ivuxolimab. These receptors originate from an adult with an advanced solid tumor such as melanoma, head and neck, liver or kidney cancer.

The chain has TRBV28 and TRBJ2-7; 11 bases fit TRBD2. CDR3 length: 14 residues. Per the germline V gene, CDR1 is MDHEN and CDR2 is SYDVKM. Unmatched junction bases numbered 3, after V lost 5 bases and J lost 3 bases. This CDR3 is CASSTSGGIYEQYF. The CDR3 DNA is TGTGCCAGCAGTACTAGCGGGGGAATCTACGAGCAGTACTTC.

The chain links TRBV5-5 to TRBJ2-3; a possible D gene is TRBD2 (6 bases). The germline V and J ends were trimmed by 1 base and 7 bases, with 13 bases remaining between them. CDR1 and CDR2 from the germline V gene are SGHKS and YYEKEE (reference sequence). The CDR3 runs to 14 residues. CDR3 bases: TGTGCCAGCAGCTTGTGGGCTAGCGAGAATACGCAGTATTTT. As protein: CASSLWASENTQYF.

The J gene is TRBJ2-7, the V gene TRBV6-1; perhaps TRBD1 as D (5 bases). The CDR3 contains 15 residues. Germline V gene sequence: CDR1 MNHNS, CDR2 SASEGT. V was pared by 5 bases and J by 2 bases, with 16 bases between. The DNA of the CDR3 is TGTGCCAGCAGTTCTCCGCCCGACAGAACCTACGAGCAGTACTTC. Protein: CASSSPPDRTYEQYF.

The chain links TRBV2 to TRBJ2-3; the D is unclear. CDR1 is SNHLY, CDR2 FYNNEI, per germline. V was shortened by 6 bases and J by 1 base, with 8 bases between the two germline ends. The CDR3 loop spans 13 amino acids. CDR3 amino acids: CASRNQGTDTQYF. The CDR3 nucleotides read TGTGCCAGCAGGAATCAGGGCACAGATACGCAGTATTTT.

DNA of the CDR3: TGTGCCATCAGTCTTGACAGAGAGACCCAGTACTTC. It encodes CAISLDRETQYF. The chain recombines TRBV10-3 with TRBJ2-5; TRBD1 might be the D (5 bases). The CDR3 loop spans 12 amino acids. With 5 bases removed from V and 4 bases from J, the gap between germline ends came to 8 bases. In germline, CDR1 is ENHRY, CDR2 SYGVKD.

The chain is built from TRBV5-1 and TRBJ2-7; weak D call: TRBD2 (5 bases). The CDR3 runs 13 residues. CDR1 is SGHRS, CDR2 YFSETQ, per germline. Trimming cost V 4 bases and J 6 bases, with 14 bases left between them. CDR3 region: CASSAGPGLEQYF. The CDR3 bases are TGCGCCAGCAGCGCTGGACCCGGACTCGAGCAGTACTTC.

The gene calls are TRBV6-6 and TRBJ1-2; 7 bases map to TRBD1. CDR1 MNHNY and CDR2 SVGAGI come from the germline V gene (reference sequence). V gave up 0 bases and J gave up 8 bases; unmatched junction bases: 9. This CDR3 has 15 residues. In nucleotides, the CDR3 is TGTGCCAGCAGTTACTCATTCGGACAGGCCCTAGGCTACACCTTC. Its translation is CASSYSFGQALGYTF.

The gene calls are TRBV7-9 and TRBJ2-7; D remains ambiguous. Trimming pared 1 base from V and 7 bases from J, leaving 14 bases between. CDR3 length: 14 residues. Germline V gives CDR1 SEHNR, CDR2 FQNEAQ (reference sequence). The CDR3 DNA reads as TGTGCCAGCAGCTTAGTGGGGTCGGCTGGGGAGCAGTACTTC. Its protein product is CASSLVGSAGEQYF. Full variable domain (outside the CDR3, taken from reference TRBV7-9 and TRBJ2-7): DTGVSQNPRHKITKRGQNVTFRCDPISEHNRLYWYRQTLGQGPEFLTYFQNEAQLEKSRLLSDRFSAERPKGSFSTLEIQRTEQGDSAMYLCASSLVGSAGEQYFGPGTRLTVT.

V and J are TRBV6-5 and TRBJ2-7; 8 bases map to TRBD2. CDR1 is MNHEY, CDR2 SVGAGI, per germline. The CDR3 loop spans 14 amino acids. Trimming at V came to 3 bases and at J to 2 bases, leaving 3 bases not matched to a gene. For the CDR3, the DNA is TGTGCCAGCAGTTATTACGGGAGGGCCTACGAGCAGTACTTC. Its translation: CASSYYGRAYEQYF.

The chain couples TRBV29-1 to TRBJ2-1, with 8 bases lining up with TRBD1. The CDR3 has 15 amino acids. Germline-derived CDR1 and CDR2 are SQVTM and ANQGSEA. V lost 2 bases, J lost 8 bases, and 11 bases stayed unmatched. The CDR3 sequence: CSVEMSNRGFDEQFF. The CDR3 coding sequence is TGCAGCGTTGAAATGTCCAACAGGGGGTTCGATGAGCAGTTCTTC.

The chain uses TRBV5-8 and TRBJ2-1, with TRBD2 identical over 8 bases. The germline CDR1 and CDR2 sequences are SGHTS and YDEGEE. This CDR3 is 16 amino acids long. J gave up 6 bases and V 3 bases, and 11 bases lay outside the gene matches. CDR3 amino acids: CASSSAEREPRNEQFF. DNA for the CDR3: TGTGCCAGCAGCTCGGCTGAGCGGGAGCCTCGCAATGAGCAGTTCTTC.

This sequence joins TRBV11-2 and TRBJ1-3; 8 bases map to TRBD1. The CDR3 runs to 14 residues. In germline, CDR1 is SGHAT, CDR2 FQNNGV. J was trimmed by 1 base and V by 5 bases; bases with no gene match: 1. The CDR3 protein is CASSRTGSGNTIYF. CDR3 DNA: TGTGCCAGCAGCCGGACAGGGTCTGGAAACACCATATATTTT.

The chain uses TRBV28 and TRBJ2-7; possible D gene TRBD2, 6 bases. Between the trimmed V and J ends, which lost 5 bases and 2 bases, there was a span of 16 bases. The V gene's germline CDR1 is MDHEN and CDR2 SYDVKM. This CDR3 spans 15 amino acids. CDR3 coding DNA: TGTGCCAGCAGTCTCGGACAAGGGAGGACCTACGAGCAGTACTTC. Encoded protein: CASSLGQGRTYEQYF.

The chain is built from TRBV5-6 and TRBJ2-5, with D possibly matching TRBD2 (6 bases). Trimming pared 5 bases from V and 1 base from J, leaving 15 bases between. The CDR3 runs to 15 residues. Germline V gene data show CDR1 as SGHDT and CDR2 as YYEEEE. Here the CDR3 reads CASRRVSGGQETQYF. The DNA of the CDR3 is TGTGCCAGCAGGAGAGTTAGCGGTGGCCAAGAGACCCAGTACTTC.

This chain uses TRBV10-1 with TRBJ2-7, with a possible D match to TRBD1 (6 bases). CDR3 length: 14 residues. The germline V and J ends were trimmed by 3 bases and 4 bases, with 13 bases remaining between them. Germline V lookup: CDR1 WNHNN, CDR2 SYGVQD (reference sequence). CDR3 bases: TGCGCCAGCAGTGACCCGGGACAAGCTTACGAGCAGTACTTC. The encoded protein is CASSDPGQAYEQYF.

The J gene is TRBJ2-1, the V gene TRBV6-5; 8 bases agree with TRBD2. Germline lookup yields CDR1 MNHEY and CDR2 SVGAGI. The CDR3 consists of 14 residues. After removal of 7 bases from V and 6 bases from J, the junction contained 8 bases not matched to a gene. The CDR3 sequence: CASTPGLGGNEQFF. CDR3 nucleotide sequence: TGTGCCAGCACTCCGGGACTAGGGGGCAATGAGCAGTTCTTC.

The chain combines TRBV6-6 with TRBJ2-7; 13 bases align to TRBD2. After removal of 7 bases from V and 6 bases from J, the junction contained 6 bases not matched to a gene. The CDR3 spans 14 residues. Germline CDR1 reads MNHNY; CDR2 reads SVGAGI (reference sequence). CDR3 amino acids: CASITSGGDFEQYF. Here the CDR3 DNA reads TGTGCCAGCATAACTAGCGGGGGGGATTTCGAGCAGTACTTC.